This TCR beta chain stems from a study of CD8 T cells in ankylosing spondylitis. Researchers built TCR beta libraries using quantitative 5'-RACE with molecular barcodes. TCRdb re-analysed the 5' RACE reads in MiXCR, keeping a single row per CDR3 protein. The sample has about 340,000 distinct CDR3 sequences; roughly 14% are singletons. Germline values: CDR1 SGDLS, CDR2 YYNGEE. This CDR3 has 13 residues. Deletions cut 4 bases from V and 3 bases from J, with 9 bases between. Study-level points and caveats: Reportedly, matched ankylosing spondylitis synovial fluid was significantly enriched for disease-linked clones.

This clonotype was picked up a small number of times. The antigen is unknown. What was sequenced was blood, either unsorted or a sorted T cell fraction (not recorded which). This clonotype was obtained from a male donor with ankylosing spondylitis or in good health (not recorded which). The chain joins TRBV9 to TRBJ2-3; D remains ambiguous. The CDR3 region is CASSLPRTDTQYF. The CDR3 region has the DNA TGTGCCAGCAGCCTCCCACGAACAGATACGCAGTATTTT. The variable domain in full, with the rest retrieved from reference TRBV9 and TRBJ2-3, is DSGVTQTPKHLITATGQRVTLRCSPRSGDLSVYWYQQSLDQGLQFLIQYYNGEERAKGNILERFSAQQFPDLHSELNLSSLELGDSALYFCASSLPRTDTQYFGPGTRLTVL.